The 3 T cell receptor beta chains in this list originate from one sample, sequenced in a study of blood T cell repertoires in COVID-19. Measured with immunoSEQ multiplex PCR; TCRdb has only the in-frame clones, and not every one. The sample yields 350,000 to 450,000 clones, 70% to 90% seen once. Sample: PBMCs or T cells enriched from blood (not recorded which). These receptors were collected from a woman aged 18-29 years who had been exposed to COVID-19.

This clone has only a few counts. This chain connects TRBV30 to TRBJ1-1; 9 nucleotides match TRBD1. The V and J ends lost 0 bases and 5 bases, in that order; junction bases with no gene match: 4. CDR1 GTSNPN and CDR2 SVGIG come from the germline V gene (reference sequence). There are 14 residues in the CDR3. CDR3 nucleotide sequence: TGTGCCTGGAGTGTGGGACAGGGAGAGACTGAAGCTTTCTTT. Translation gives CAWSVGQGETEAFF.

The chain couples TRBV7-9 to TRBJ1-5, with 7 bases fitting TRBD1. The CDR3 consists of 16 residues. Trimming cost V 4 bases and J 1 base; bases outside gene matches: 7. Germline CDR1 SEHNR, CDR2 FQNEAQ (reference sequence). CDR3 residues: CASSYGTVVSNQPQHF. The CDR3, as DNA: TGTGCCAGCAGCTACGGGACAGTTGTCAGCAATCAGCCCCAGCATTTT.

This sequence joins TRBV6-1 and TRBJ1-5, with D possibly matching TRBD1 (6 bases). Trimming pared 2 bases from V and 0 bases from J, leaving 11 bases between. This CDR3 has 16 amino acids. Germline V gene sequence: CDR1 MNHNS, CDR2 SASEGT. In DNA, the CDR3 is TGTGCCAGCAGTGAACAGGACAGACTTAGCAATCAGCCCCAGCATTTT. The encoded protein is CASSEQDRLSNQPQHF.